These T cell receptor beta chains were read from a single sample in a study of blood T cells in healthy people across ages. TCRdb analysed the 5' RACE reads with MiXCR anew, one entry per CDR3 protein. This sample has around 1,900,000 distinct CDR3 sequences, with about two fifths found just once. Sequencing was done on a sample of blood. These receptors were obtained from a human donor in good health. Each CDR3 is given with its conserved first and last residue. The D gene is left open where the match is weak. The size entry is marked missing in some rows and otherwise reads once, few, many or a size class.

V gene	clone size	J gene	D gene	CDR3 protein	CDR3 DNA
TRBV4-3	-	TRBJ2-7	TRBD1	CASSQETGAEQYF	TGCGCCAGCAGCCAGGAAACAGGGGCCGAGCAGTACTTC
TRBV7-2	-	TRBJ2-4	-	CASSLPLTGRAKNIQYF	TGTGCCAGCAGCTTACCCCTGACAGGTCGGGCCAAAAACATTCAGTACTTC
TRBV7-7	-	TRBJ2-1	-	CASSSIGGAGEQFF	TGTGCTAGCAGCTCTATAGGAGGGGCCGGGGAGCAGTTCTTC
TRBV6-5	few	TRBJ2-1	-	CASQAYRGGWFF	TGTGCCAGCCAAGCATATCGGGGTGGTTGGTTCTTC
TRBV6-5	few	TRBJ2-7	-	CASQCAWEQYF	TGTGCCAGTCAGTGTGCGTGGGAGCAGTACTTC
TRBV3-1	-	TRBJ2-5	TRBD2	CASSQPTSGVLETQYF	TGTGCCAGCAGCCAACCCACTAGCGGGGTTTTAGAGACTCAGTACTTC
TRBV4-3	-	TRBJ2-3	TRBD1	CASSQDPSTGGTDTQYF	TGCGCCAGCAGCCAAGACCCCTCGACAGGGGGAACAGATACGCAGTATTTT
TRBV6-2/TRBV6-3	-	TRBJ2-1	-	CASSYSPRTAGNEQFF	TGTGCCAGCAGTTACTCACCCAGGACAGCGGGCAATGAGCAGTTCTTC
TRBV29-1	few	TRBJ2-3	-	CSVVGDHSRPTDTQYF	TGCAGCGTTGTGGGGGACCATTCGAGACCAACAGATACGCAGTATTTT
TRBV28	-	TRBJ2-7	-	CASRLSVLEGEQYF	TGTGCCAGCAGGTTATCTGTCCTGGAGGGTGAGCAGTACTTC
TRBV29-1	-	TRBJ1-1	-	CSVERSTEAFF	TGCAGCGTCGAGAGAAGCACTGAAGCTTTCTTT
TRBV12-3/TRBV12-4	-	TRBJ2-1	-	CASSLVVTGTNEQFF	TGTGCCAGCAGTTTAGTAGTCACAGGGACCAATGAGCAGTTCTTC
TRBV12-3/TRBV12-4	few	TRBJ2-1	-	CASRAGTRALEWVWNEQFF	TGTGCCAGCAGAGCCGGGACAAGGGCCCTAGAATGGGTGTGGAATGAGCAGTTCTTC
TRBV4-1	-	TRBJ1-2	TRBD1	CASSAPGQGGYGYTF	TGCGCCAGCAGCGCGCCGGGACAGGGGGGCTATGGCTACACCTTC
TRBV11-3	-	TRBJ2-3	-	CAGSARITDTQYF	TGTGCCGGCAGCGCCCGGATCACAGATACGCAGTATTTT
TRBV20-1	few	TRBJ1-2	-	CSAVGTGPYTNYGYTF	TGCAGTGCAGTGGGGACCGGACCCTATACTAACTATGGCTACACCTTC
TRBV10-3	few	TRBJ2-1	TRBD2	CAISEPGLGNEQFF	TGTGCCATCAGTGAGCCGGGACTAGGGAATGAGCAGTTCTTC
TRBV5-1	-	TRBJ2-4	-	CASSSTGTTGEQYF	TGCGCCAGCAGCTCGACAGGGACAACGGGGGAGCAGTACTTC
TRBV7-2	few	TRBJ2-3	-	CASSPRHRPPDTQYF	TGTGCCAGCAGCCCTCGGCACAGACCCCCAGATACGCAGTATTTT
TRBV12-3/TRBV12-4	few	TRBJ2-1	-	CASTIYSYNEQFF	TGTGCCAGCACCATATACTCCTACAATGAGCAGTTCTTC
TRBV6-1	-	TRBJ2-7	-	CASRGSFPTRSSYEQYF	TGTGCCAGCAGGGGGTCCTTTCCAACCCGAAGTTCCTACGAGCAGTACTTC
TRBV7-2	-	TRBJ2-2	-	CTSSLLGGNTGELFF	TGTACCAGCAGCTTACTTGGAGGTAACACCGGGGAGCTGTTTTTT
TRBV12-3/TRBV12-4	-	TRBJ2-1	TRBD1	CASSFLDRGEQFF	TGTGCCAGCAGTTTCCTGGACAGGGGTGAGCAGTTCTTC
TRBV29-1	few	TRBJ2-1	TRBD2	CSVRRGGSYNEQFF	TGCAGCGTTAGGCGGGGGGGCTCCTACAATGAGCAGTTCTTC
TRBV6-2/TRBV6-3	-	TRBJ2-6	-	CASSPLKARGANVLTF	TGTGCCAGCAGCCCTCTTAAAGCGAGGGGGGCCAACGTCCTGACTTTC
TRBV6-6	many	TRBJ2-3	TRBD2	CATRTSGDFLSDTQYF	TGTGCCACCAGGACTAGCGGAGATTTTTTAAGTGATACGCAGTATTTT
TRBV15	-	TRBJ2-1	TRBD2	CATSRGLAGPSYNEQFF	TGTGCCACCAGCAGAGGACTAGCGGGACCTTCCTACAATGAGCAGTTCTTC
TRBV12-3/TRBV12-4	-	TRBJ2-2	-	CASRNRDARLGELFF	TGTGCCAGCAGGAACAGGGATGCCCGGCTCGGGGAGCTGTTTTTT
TRBV29-1	-	TRBJ1-1	-	CSVGWGTNTEAFF	TGCAGCGTTGGATGGGGGACGAACACTGAAGCTTTCTTT
TRBV20-1	few	TRBJ2-7	-	CSVEISGAYEQYF	TGCAGTGTTGAGATCTCGGGGGCCTACGAGCAGTACTTC
TRBV2	-	TRBJ1-1	-	CACSLQGRGNTEAFF	TGTGCCTGCAGTCTACAGGGACGGGGGAACACTGAAGCTTTCTTT
TRBV6-2/TRBV6-3	few	TRBJ2-5	TRBD2	CASRLAGGLVTQYF	TGTGCCAGCAGACTAGCGGGGGGTCTAGTGACCCAGTACTTC
TRBV20-1	few	TRBJ1-5	-	CSVENRYSNQPQHF	TGCAGTGTTGAGAACAGGTATAGCAATCAGCCCCAGCATTTT
TRBV12-3/TRBV12-4	-	TRBJ1-1	-	CASSKGRLNTEAFF	TGTGCCAGCAGTAAGGGACGGTTGAACACTGAAGCTTTCTTT
TRBV12-3/TRBV12-4	-	TRBJ1-6	-	CASSFRGNSPLHF	TGTGCCAGCAGTTTTCGGGGCAATTCACCCCTCCACTTT
TRBV20-1	few	TRBJ2-7	TRBD1	CSASWTGAYEQYF	TGCAGTGCTAGCTGGACAGGGGCTTACGAGCAGTACTTC
TRBV19	once	TRBJ1-5	TRBD1	CASSSNRGSYSNQPQHF	TGTGCCAGTAGTTCAAACAGGGGATCATATAGCAATCAGCCCCAGCATTTT
TRBV20-1	-	TRBJ2-3	TRBD2	CSAPRLAGLSTGTQYF	TGCAGTGCTCCCAGACTAGCGGGCCTCAGCACAGGTACGCAGTATTTT
TRBV29-1	once	TRBJ2-3	-	CSVEDKGLQYTDTQYF	TGCAGCGTTGAAGATAAGGGACTCCAGTACACAGATACGCAGTATTTT